This passage covers 8 T cell receptor beta chains from one sample sequenced in a study of cytomegalovirus exposure and HLA in healthy donors. The study ran its PCR with 60 Vbeta and 13 Jbeta primers. This table comes from immunoSEQ multiplex PCR, and its TCRdb copy is limited to in-frame clones, with some not included. The sample lists a few hundred thousand clones, nearly 95% occurring once. Material: PBMCs. Every receptor here comes from a girl aged 2-9 years in good health and CMV-seronegative.

This rearrangement joins TRBV18 to TRBJ1-5; D not resolved. V gave up 3 bases and J gave up 5 bases, with 5 bases separating them. There are 12 residues in the CDR3. Per the germline V gene, CDR1 is KGHSH and CDR2 is LQKENI. CDR3 nucleotides: TGTGCCAGCTCACCGGGAGATCAGCCCCAGCATTTT. Residues: CASSPGDQPQHF.

The chain combines TRBV9 with TRBJ1-1; D is unresolved. Germline CDR1 reads SGDLS; CDR2 reads YYNGEE. V lost 2 bases, J lost 7 bases, and 15 bases lay in between. The CDR3 has 14 residues. The CDR3 loop reads CASSVEVSPDEAFF. CDR3 bases: TGTGCCAGCAGCGTTGAGGTCTCCCCGGATGAAGCTTTCTTT.

This chain connects TRBV6-4 to TRBJ1-1; D not certain. CDR3 length: 13 residues. Germline V lookup: CDR1 MRHNA, CDR2 SNTAGT. Trimming removed 3 bases from V and 4 bases from J, with 9 bases in between. The CDR3 spells CASSDQAGTEAFF. The DNA for the CDR3 is TGTGCCAGCAGTGATCAGGCCGGCACTGAAGCTTTCTTT.

The V and J genes are TRBV6-4 and TRBJ1-5; D gene unclear. Germline CDR1 is MRHNA and CDR2 is SNTAGT. Deletions cut 5 bases from V and 7 bases from J, with 15 bases between. The CDR3 has 14 residues. Here the CDR3 reads CASSRWAGLQPQHF. Written as DNA, the CDR3 is TGTGCCAGCAGTCGTTGGGCGGGGTTACAGCCCCAGCATTTT.

Only a few counts were recorded for this clone. The chain uses TRBV6-1 and TRBJ1-6; D call uncertain. The CDR3 spans 12 residues. CDR1 is MNHNS, CDR2 SASEGT, per germline. Trimming shortened V by 8 bases and J by 13 bases, and 15 bases separated the two germline ends. Here the CDR3 DNA reads TGTGCCAGCTCAACTAATTATGCTCCCCTCCACTTT. It encodes CASSTNYAPLHF.

This chain joins TRBV4-1 and TRBJ2-3; 10 positions agree with TRBD2. Germline V gene sequence: CDR1 MGHRA, CDR2 YSYEKL. The ends lost 2 bases at V and 3 bases at J; junction bases unmatched: 2. The CDR3 is 15 residues long. CDR3 DNA: TGCGCCAGCAGCCAATCTAGCGGGAGAACAGATACGCAGTATTTT. Protein product: CASSQSSGRTDTQYF.

J is TRBJ2-1 and V is TRBV13, with TRBD2 matching 9 bases. With V trimmed by 5 bases and J by 4 bases, 12 bases remained unmatched. This CDR3 has 17 residues. Germline CDR1 and CDR2: PRHDT and FYEKMQ (reference sequence). DNA for the CDR3: TGTGCCAGCAGCCGCCGAGGTAGCGGGGGAGGGTACAATGAGCAGTTCTTC. Its protein product is CASSRRGSGGGYNEQFF. The full variable domain, its missing parts supplied by reference TRBV13 and TRBJ2-1, is AAGVIQSPRHLIKEKRETATLKCYPIPRHDTVYWYQQGPGQDPQFLISFYEKMQSDKGSIPDRFSAQQFSDYHSELNMSSLELGDSALYFCASSRRGSGGGYNEQFFGPGTRLTVL.

V gene TRBV2 combines with J gene TRBJ2-2, with TRBD2 matching over 10 bases. The CDR3 runs 15 residues. Per the germline V gene, CDR1 is SNHLY and CDR2 is FYNNEI. V lost 7 bases, J lost 6 bases, and 8 bases stayed unmatched. The CDR3 is CASNSILAGAGELFF. The CDR3 DNA is TGTGCCAGCAATTCCATTCTAGCGGGAGCCGGGGAGCTGTTTTTT.